Listed below are T cell receptor beta chains from one sample, sequenced in a study of CD8+ T cells in alopecia areata. The repertoire was sequenced with immunoSEQ multiplex PCR; TCRdb's copy has only in-frame clones and lacks some. Among roughly 250,000 clones listed, approximately 60% were seen once. The sequenced sample was CD4+ T cells sorted from blood, obtained at week 52, from a patient treated with tofacitinib. The receptors stem from a human donor with alopecia areata. Both conserved end residues are part of each CDR3. Some rows have no size entry. The others give once, few or many, or a class for an expanded clone.

v_call: TRBV30
clone_size: .
cdr3_length: 12
cdr3_aa: CAWSPGPTEAFF

v_call: TRBV5-6
clone_size: few
cdr3_length: 13
cdr3_aa: CASSARGTGELFF

v_call: TRBV18
clone_size: .
cdr3_length: 15
cdr3_aa: CASSPLGGQDQPQHF

v_call: TRBV11-3
clone_size: few
cdr3_length: 14
cdr3_aa: CASSGDTGQETQYF

v_call: TRBV29-1
clone_size: .
cdr3_length: 13
cdr3_aa: CSVDPAGQETQYF

v_call: TRBV9
clone_size: .
cdr3_length: 15
cdr3_aa: CASSSPRGTHYGYTF

v_call: TRBV7-2
clone_size: .
cdr3_length: 14
cdr3_aa: CASTLLGAADTQYF

v_call: TRBV2
clone_size: .
cdr3_length: 15
cdr3_aa: CATKEQGPANSPLHF

v_call: TRBV6-6
clone_size: .
cdr3_length: 14
cdr3_aa: CASSHGVVNSPLHF

v_call: TRBV7-3
clone_size: .
cdr3_length: 13
cdr3_aa: CASSFQQGSPLHF

v_call: TRBV6-5
clone_size: .
cdr3_length: 16
cdr3_aa: CASSYLPGTGRSPLHF

v_call: TRBV5-1
clone_size: few
cdr3_length: 15
cdr3_aa: CASSEGVYSTDTQYF

v_call: TRBV25-1
clone_size: few
cdr3_length: 16
cdr3_aa: CASSESGEGARSPLHF

v_call: TRBV30
clone_size: .
cdr3_length: 14
cdr3_aa: CAWSVGGAGTEAFF

v_call: TRBV7-9
clone_size: .
cdr3_length: 14
cdr3_aa: CASSLRGGNSPLHF

v_call: TRBV30
clone_size: .
cdr3_length: 14
cdr3_aa: CAWSDRVSNQPQHF

v_call: TRBV5-1
clone_size: .
cdr3_length: 14
cdr3_aa: CASSLDRADEKLFF

v_call: TRBV20-1
clone_size: .
cdr3_length: 10
cdr3_aa: CSALAVGYTF

v_call: TRBV9
clone_size: .
cdr3_length: 14
cdr3_aa: CASSVGPVYNEQFF

v_call: TRBV23-1
clone_size: few
cdr3_length: 20
cdr3_aa: CASSSHLSTQHPKDTGELFF

v_call: TRBV29-1
clone_size: few
cdr3_length: 11
cdr3_aa: CSAAYTDTQYF

v_call: TRBV27
clone_size: .
cdr3_length: 14
cdr3_aa: CASRVQGGYNEQFF

v_call: TRBV7-3
clone_size: .
cdr3_length: 14
cdr3_aa: CASSPGTAHNEQFF

v_call: TRBV29-1
clone_size: .
cdr3_length: 14
cdr3_aa: CSVGNSGSTDTQYF

v_call: TRBV6-1
clone_size: .
cdr3_length: 15
cdr3_aa: CASSWGLMGTDTQYF

v_call: TRBV14
clone_size: few
cdr3_length: 13
cdr3_aa: CASSLRRDQPQHF

v_call: TRBV4-3
clone_size: few
cdr3_length: 14
cdr3_aa: CASSQTAVGSPLHF

v_call: TRBV29-1
clone_size: .
cdr3_length: 15
cdr3_aa: CSVVRAGISVFEQFF

v_call: TRBV7-9
clone_size: few
cdr3_length: 13
cdr3_aa: CATIITANTEAFF

v_call: TRBV11-2
clone_size: .
cdr3_length: 12
cdr3_aa: CASSSQGNEQFF

v_call: TRBV5-8
clone_size: few
cdr3_length: 15
cdr3_aa: CASSPWIANTGELFF

v_call: TRBV6-1
clone_size: few
cdr3_length: 12
cdr3_aa: CASSSVTGELFF

v_call: TRBV9
clone_size: few
cdr3_length: 15
cdr3_aa: CASSPGTGGGYGYTF

v_call: TRBV30
clone_size: .
cdr3_length: 12
cdr3_aa: CAWSAADYEQYF

v_call: TRBV7-2
clone_size: .
cdr3_length: 15
cdr3_aa: CASSLAGRTYNEQFF

v_call: TRBV30
clone_size: .
cdr3_length: 15
cdr3_aa: CAWSAGTGWDSPLHF

v_call: TRBV30
clone_size: once
cdr3_length: 15
cdr3_aa: CAWSAIGLAGNEQFF

v_call: TRBV30
clone_size: .
cdr3_length: 13
cdr3_aa: CAWSVGLADTQYF

v_call: TRBV7-2
clone_size: many
cdr3_length: 13
cdr3_aa: CASSLQITDTQYF

v_call: TRBV29-1
clone_size: few
cdr3_length: 12
cdr3_aa: CSVLGDSYEQYF